Below, 3 T cell receptor beta chains from the same sample are listed, as sequenced in a study of blood T cell repertoires in COVID-19. Only in-frame clones appear in the TCRdb table, and some are missing; sequencing was by immunoSEQ multiplex PCR. The profile shows 200,000 to 250,000 clones, roughly 82% of them singletons. The sequenced sample consisted of peripheral blood. These receptors all stem from a man in his fifties or sixties with active or convalescent COVID-19.

This clone was recorded a few times. The chain employs TRBV18 and TRBJ1-1; perhaps TRBD1 as D (5 bases). The length of the CDR3 is 13 residues. Trimming stripped 3 bases from V and 4 bases from J, with 9 bases between. Germline loops: CDR1 KGHSH, CDR2 LQKENI. In DNA, the CDR3 is TGTGCCAGCTCACCGGAGACAGCCACTGAAGCTTTCTTT. Translating gives CASSPETATEAFF. Full variable domain (missing parts from reference TRBV18 and TRBJ1-1): NAGVMQNPRHLVRRRGQEARLRCSPMKGHSHVYWYRQLPEEGLKFMVYLQKENIIDESGMPKERFSAEFPKEGPSILRIQQVVRGDSAAYFCASSPETATEAFFGQGTRLTVV.

The CDR3 loop reads CASSLKTSGGTGELFF. The CDR3 DNA sequence: TGTGCCAGCAGCTTGAAGACTAGCGGGGGCACCGGGGAGCTGTTTTTT. The chain recombines TRBV5-6 with TRBJ2-2; TRBD2 aligns across 12 bases. The J segment lost 4 bases and the V segment lost 1 base, leaving 2 bases of the junction unmatched. Germline V gene lookup returns CDR1 SGHDT and CDR2 YYEEEE. The CDR3 length is 16 residues.

V gene TRBV29-1 combines with J gene TRBJ1-2; TRBD1 agrees at 7 bases. Germline-derived CDR1 and CDR2 are SQVTM and ANQGSEA. The V gene end was trimmed by 3 bases and the J gene end by 4 bases; junction bases not matched to a gene: 8. This CDR3 has 14 residues. In DNA, the CDR3 is TGCAGCGTTGAGAGTTCCAGGGGGGCCTATGGCTACACCTTC. As protein: CSVESSRGAYGYTF.